A selection of T cell receptor beta chains follows, all from one sample in a study of T cell repertoires in cytomegalovirus infection. The antigens these receptors bind are not known. Via MiXCR, TCRdb re-called the reads, giving one row per CDR3 protein. The sample yields 40,000 to 60,000 distinct CDR3 sequences, roughly 22% seen once. Sample: CD8+ T cells from cultured PBMCs, taken from culture after CMV antigen stimulation. Source of these receptors: a human donor in good health (CMV status not recorded). Some clones in this sample may be carry-over from other donors' samples. The CDR3 runs from the conserved cysteine through the conserved F or W. The D gene is left open where the match is weak. Only part of the rows carry a size: once, few, many, or a class if the clone is expanded.

j_gene: TRBJ2-1; abundance: once; d_gene: .; v_gene: TRBV6-5; CDR3aa: CASSYSVLGGSYNEQFF; CDR3nt: TGTGCCAGCAGTTACTCGGTTCTGGGGGGTTCCTACAATGAGCAGTTCTTC
j_gene: TRBJ1-5; abundance: .; d_gene: .; v_gene: TRBV28; CDR3aa: CASSSDTESNQPQHF; CDR3nt: TGTGCCAGCAGTTCCGATACAGAGAGCAATCAGCCCCAGCATTTT
j_gene: TRBJ2-1; abundance: .; d_gene: .; v_gene: TRBV7-6; CDR3aa: CASSLVAENYNEQFF; CDR3nt: TGTGCCAGCAGCTTAGTAGCGGAGAACTACAATGAGCAGTTCTTC
j_gene: TRBJ2-5; abundance: few; d_gene: TRBD1; v_gene: TRBV6-1; CDR3aa: CASSPRDRDHRTQYF; CDR3nt: TGTGCCAGCAGTCCCCGGGACAGGGACCACCGGACCCAGTACTTC
j_gene: TRBJ2-7; abundance: once; d_gene: .; v_gene: TRBV4-3; CDR3aa: CASSQETGVASYEQYF; CDR3nt: TGCGCCAGCAGCCAAGAGACCGGGGTTGCCTCCTACGAGCAGTACTTC
j_gene: TRBJ1-1; abundance: .; d_gene: .; v_gene: TRBV28; CDR3aa: CASSFPRGANTEAFF; CDR3nt: TGTGCCAGCAGTTTCCCCCGAGGAGCAAACACTGAAGCTTTCTTT
j_gene: TRBJ1-1; abundance: .; d_gene: TRBD1; v_gene: TRBV19; CDR3aa: CASDRGTEAFF; CDR3nt: TGTGCCTCGGACAGGGGCACTGAAGCTTTCTTT
j_gene: TRBJ2-5; abundance: few; d_gene: .; v_gene: TRBV7-2; CDR3aa: CASSSGWGEETQYF; CDR3nt: TGTGCCAGCAGCTCGGGGTGGGGGGAAGAGACCCAGTACTTC
j_gene: TRBJ1-5; abundance: .; d_gene: .; v_gene: TRBV27; CDR3aa: CASSLVGLGPQPQHF; CDR3nt: TGTGCCAGCAGTTTAGTGGGGTTAGGGCCTCAGCCCCAGCATTTT
j_gene: TRBJ2-7; abundance: .; d_gene: .; v_gene: TRBV6-2/TRBV6-3; CDR3aa: CASEGEGPYEQYF; CDR3nt: TGTGCCAGTGAGGGAGAGGGCCCCTACGAGCAGTACTTC
j_gene: TRBJ2-7; abundance: few; d_gene: .; v_gene: TRBV10-3; CDR3aa: CAISGFYEQYF; CDR3nt: TGTGCCATCAGTGGTTTCTACGAGCAGTACTTC
j_gene: TRBJ1-5; abundance: .; d_gene: .; v_gene: TRBV24-1; CDR3aa: CATSDFEGNNQPQHF; CDR3nt: TGTGCCACCAGTGATTTTGAGGGCAACAATCAGCCCCAGCATTTT
j_gene: TRBJ2-5; abundance: few; d_gene: .; v_gene: TRBV12-3/TRBV12-4; CDR3aa: CASSWGQFQETQYF; CDR3nt: TGTGCCAGCAGTTGGGGCCAATTTCAAGAGACCCAGTACTTC
j_gene: TRBJ1-1; abundance: many; d_gene: .; v_gene: TRBV6-6; CDR3aa: CASSQISGTEAFF; CDR3nt: TGTGCCAGCAGTCAAATAAGCGGCACTGAAGCTTTCTTT
j_gene: TRBJ2-1; abundance: .; d_gene: .; v_gene: TRBV11-2; CDR3aa: CASSLGIGREQFF; CDR3nt: TGTGCCAGCAGCTTAGGAATAGGGCGCGAGCAGTTCTTC
j_gene: TRBJ2-2; abundance: .; d_gene: .; v_gene: TRBV27; CDR3aa: CASSLGGGELFF; CDR3nt: TGTGCCAGCAGTTTAGGGGGGGGGGAGCTGTTTTTT
j_gene: TRBJ2-1; abundance: few; d_gene: TRBD2; v_gene: TRBV6-2/TRBV6-3; CDR3aa: CASSITSGRAVEQFF; CDR3nt: TGTGCCAGCAGTATTACTAGCGGGAGGGCCGTAGAGCAGTTCTTC
j_gene: TRBJ2-4; abundance: .; d_gene: .; v_gene: TRBV7-9; CDR3aa: CASSSSPGNIQYF; CDR3nt: TGTGCCAGCAGCTCTAGCCCGGGAAACATTCAGTACTTC
j_gene: TRBJ1-5; abundance: many; d_gene: .; v_gene: TRBV19; CDR3aa: CASSIRGYSNQPQHF; CDR3nt: TGTGCCAGTAGTATCAGGGGTTATAGCAATCAGCCCCAGCATTTT
j_gene: TRBJ1-6; abundance: once; d_gene: TRBD1; v_gene: TRBV20-1; CDR3aa: CSAFPYGTADSPLHF; CDR3nt: TGCAGTGCCTTCCCCTACGGGACAGCCGACTCTCCCCTCCACTTT
j_gene: TRBJ2-7; abundance: many; d_gene: .; v_gene: TRBV23-1; CDR3aa: CASSQGEVTYEQYF; CDR3nt: TGCGCCAGCAGTCAAGGGGAAGTAACCTACGAGCAGTACTTC
j_gene: TRBJ2-1; abundance: .; d_gene: .; v_gene: TRBV6-1; CDR3aa: CASRKRVIYEASFDYNEQFF; CDR3nt: TGTGCCAGCAGAAAGAGGGTGATCTATGAGGCTAGTTTCGACTACAATGAGCAGTTCTTC
j_gene: TRBJ2-3; abundance: few; d_gene: TRBD2; v_gene: TRBV19; CDR3aa: CASSTDELATSTDTQYF; CDR3nt: TGTGCCAGTAGTACCGACGAACTAGCGACAAGCACAGATACGCAGTATTTT
j_gene: TRBJ2-7; abundance: few; d_gene: .; v_gene: TRBV5-6; CDR3aa: CASSLSTGLRAYEQYF; CDR3nt: TGTGCCAGCAGCTTGAGTACAGGCCTTAGAGCCTACGAGCAGTACTTC